These T cell receptor beta chains were read from a single sample in a study of tumor-infiltrating lymphocytes in glioblastoma multiforme. TCRdb reanalysed the multiplex PCR reads using MiXCR and keeps one entry per CDR3 protein. The data show about 15,000 distinct CDR3 sequences, with approximately 71% seen just once and less than 50% held by the top ten. Sequencing was performed on brain tumor tissue. The origin of the receptors is a male donor with glioblastoma. Each CDR3 is given with its conserved first and last residue. D genes are given only for firm matches. Rows may omit the clone size; those that give it use once, few, many or a size class.

J: TRBJ2-1; D: -; size: -; V: TRBV4-1; CDR3: CASSQEEKPFNGQFF; DNA: TGTGCCAGCAGCCAAGAGGAAAAGCCCTTTAATGGGCAGTTCTTC
J: TRBJ2-7; D: -; size: -; V: TRBV11-2; CDR3: CSSSFSRDRIWVQYF; DNA: TGTTCCAGCAGCTTTTCCAGAGACAGGATATGGGTGCAGTACTTC
J: TRBJ1-2; D: -; size: -; V: TRBV11-2; CDR3: CASSLGVRLFGATF; DNA: TGTGCCAGCAGCTTAGGGGTCCGCCTTTTCGGTGCCACCTTC
J: TRBJ1-6; D: -; size: once; V: TRBV4-1; CDR3: CTSQNPTSGVSPLHF; DNA: TGCACCAGCCAAAACCCGACATCTGGGGTTTCACCCCTCCACTTT
J: TRBJ1-4; D: -; size: few; V: TRBV11-2; CDR3: CASSLEPSFATNEKLFF; DNA: TGTGCCAGCAGCTTAGAGCCCAGTTTTGCAACTAATGAAAAACTGTTTTTT
J: TRBJ2-3; D: -; size: -; V: TRBV6-5; CDR3: CASTYGDAQYF; DNA: TGTGCCAGCACGTACGGAGATGCGCAGTACTTT
J: TRBJ2-2; D: -; size: few; V: TRBV11-2; CDR3: CASSLGLDPGELFF; DNA: TGTGCCAGCAGCTTAGGTCTAGATCCCGGGGAGCTGTTTTTT
J: TRBJ2-7; D: TRBD2; size: -; V: TRBV20-1; CDR3: CSASEGLAGGEQYF; DNA: TGCAGTGCTAGCGAGGGACTAGCGGGAGGGGAGCAGTACTTC
J: TRBJ2-1; D: TRBD2; size: few; V: TRBV11-3; CDR3: CASSPRVAGALEQFF; DNA: TGTGCCAGCAGCCCCCGAGTAGCGGGAGCCCTTGAGCAGTTCTTC
J: TRBJ2-1; D: -; size: -; V: TRBV11-3; CDR3: CASSPTGTKTYNEQFF; DNA: TGTGCCAGCAGTCCAACCGGGACCAAGACCTACAATGAGCAGTTCTTC
J: TRBJ2-5; D: TRBD2; size: -; V: TRBV20-1; CDR3: CTTGDLGLAEETQYF; DNA: TGCACTACTGGAGATTTGGGACTAGCGGAAGAGACCCAGTACTTC
J: TRBJ2-7; D: -; size: few; V: TRBV10-3; CDR3: CAISGGNEQYF; DNA: TGTGCCATCAGTGGGGGTAACGAGCAGTACTTC
J: TRBJ2-3; D: TRBD1; size: few; V: TRBV5-1; CDR3: CASSLGGQGAGDTQYF; DNA: TGCGCCAGCAGCTTGGGAGGACAGGGGGCCGGAGATACGCAGTATTTT
J: TRBJ2-4; D: TRBD2; size: many; V: TRBV20-1; CDR3: CSAIPGLGKNIQYF; DNA: TGCAGTGCAATCCCGGGACTAGGAAAAAACATTCAGTACTTC
J: TRBJ2-7; D: TRBD2; size: many; V: TRBV20-1; CDR3: CSARSMTSGGDYYEQYF; DNA: TGCAGTGCTAGATCTATGACTAGCGGGGGGGATTACTACGAGCAGTACTTC
J: TRBJ2-5; D: -; size: -; V: TRBV20-1; CDR3: CSAILTRAYQETQYF; DNA: TGTAGTGCTATTCTGACAAGGGCGTACCAAGAGACTCAGTACTTC
J: TRBJ1-6; D: -; size: -; V: TRBV20-1; CDR3: CSARRGALHF; DNA: TGCAGTGCCCGACGTGGTGCCCTCCACTTT
J: TRBJ2-1; D: -; size: few; V: TRBV5-4; CDR3: CASSFAGLSSYNEQFF; DNA: TGTGCCAGCAGCTTCGCGGGACTCAGCTCCTACAATGAGCAGTTCTTC
J: TRBJ2-7; D: TRBD2; size: -; V: TRBV20-1; CDR3: CNARDGTSGGYEQYF; DNA: TGCAATGCTAGAGATGGGACTTCGGGGGGTTACGAGCAGTACTTC
J: TRBJ2-1; D: TRBD2; size: many; V: TRBV24-1; CDR3: CATSGAREGRNEQFF; DNA: TGTGCCACCAGCGGCGCGCGGGAGGGCAGAAATGAGCAGTTCTTC
J: TRBJ1-6; D: -; size: -; V: TRBV2; CDR3: CASNYDSKVSPLHF; DNA: TGTGCCAGCAATTACGACAGCAAGGTTTCACCCCTCCACTTT
J: TRBJ2-2; D: TRBD2; size: -; V: TRBV11-2; CDR3: CASSSQRGAGTGGLFF; DNA: TGTGCCAGCAGCTCACAGCGGGGGGCGGGAACCGGGGGGCTGTTTTTT
J: TRBJ1-2; D: TRBD1; size: medium-sized; V: TRBV5-8; CDR3: CASRLPDRLYGYTF; DNA: TGTGCCAGCAGACTGCCGGACAGGCTTTATGGCTACACCTTC
J: TRBJ2-7; D: -; size: -; V: TRBV29-1; CDR3: CSVRTDSEQYF; DNA: TGCAGCGTGCGGACAGACTCCGAGCAGTACTTC
J: TRBJ1-3; D: -; size: -; V: TRBV5-1; CDR3: CASSLDSGVTGNIIYF; DNA: TGCGCGAGCAGCTTGGATTCGGGAGTTACTGGAAACATCATATATTTT
J: TRBJ2-1; D: TRBD1; size: -; V: TRBV20-1; CDR3: CSARGPEQGVFYNDQFF; DNA: TGCAGTGCTAGGGGACCCGAACAGGGGGTATTTTACAATGACCAGTTCTTC
J: TRBJ1-1; D: TRBD1; size: -; V: TRBV11-2; CDR3: CASSHWDRGLVSFF; DNA: TGTGCCAGCAGCCACTGGGACAGGGGGCTGGTATCTTTCTTT